The entry below gives a single TCR beta chain sequence along with its context. The target antigen is unknown. The assay was immunoSEQ multiplex PCR, and TCRdb's table has in-frame clones only and misses some. The table has 70,000 or so clones, 85% seen once. Trimming took 7 bases from V and 6 from J, leaving 12 bases between them. This CDR3 is 13 amino acids long. Germline CDR1 and CDR2: SGHTA and FQGNSA. The data stem from a study of OX40 agonist ivuxolimab in advanced cancers. Overall study findings and caveats: In the 0.1 to 3.0 mg/kg range, CD4+ and CD8+ blood T cells had expanded clonally by week 6.

The chain couples TRBV7-2 to TRBJ2-2, with D unclear. This material consisted of CD4+ or CD8+ T cells sorted from blood, taken in a trial of the OX40 agonist ivuxolimab. The clonotype comes from an adult with an advanced solid tumor such as melanoma, head and neck, liver or kidney cancer. DNA for the CDR3: TGTGCCAGCAAATATGGGGTTCCCGGGGAGCTGTTTTTT. Protein sequence: CASKYGVPGELFF.